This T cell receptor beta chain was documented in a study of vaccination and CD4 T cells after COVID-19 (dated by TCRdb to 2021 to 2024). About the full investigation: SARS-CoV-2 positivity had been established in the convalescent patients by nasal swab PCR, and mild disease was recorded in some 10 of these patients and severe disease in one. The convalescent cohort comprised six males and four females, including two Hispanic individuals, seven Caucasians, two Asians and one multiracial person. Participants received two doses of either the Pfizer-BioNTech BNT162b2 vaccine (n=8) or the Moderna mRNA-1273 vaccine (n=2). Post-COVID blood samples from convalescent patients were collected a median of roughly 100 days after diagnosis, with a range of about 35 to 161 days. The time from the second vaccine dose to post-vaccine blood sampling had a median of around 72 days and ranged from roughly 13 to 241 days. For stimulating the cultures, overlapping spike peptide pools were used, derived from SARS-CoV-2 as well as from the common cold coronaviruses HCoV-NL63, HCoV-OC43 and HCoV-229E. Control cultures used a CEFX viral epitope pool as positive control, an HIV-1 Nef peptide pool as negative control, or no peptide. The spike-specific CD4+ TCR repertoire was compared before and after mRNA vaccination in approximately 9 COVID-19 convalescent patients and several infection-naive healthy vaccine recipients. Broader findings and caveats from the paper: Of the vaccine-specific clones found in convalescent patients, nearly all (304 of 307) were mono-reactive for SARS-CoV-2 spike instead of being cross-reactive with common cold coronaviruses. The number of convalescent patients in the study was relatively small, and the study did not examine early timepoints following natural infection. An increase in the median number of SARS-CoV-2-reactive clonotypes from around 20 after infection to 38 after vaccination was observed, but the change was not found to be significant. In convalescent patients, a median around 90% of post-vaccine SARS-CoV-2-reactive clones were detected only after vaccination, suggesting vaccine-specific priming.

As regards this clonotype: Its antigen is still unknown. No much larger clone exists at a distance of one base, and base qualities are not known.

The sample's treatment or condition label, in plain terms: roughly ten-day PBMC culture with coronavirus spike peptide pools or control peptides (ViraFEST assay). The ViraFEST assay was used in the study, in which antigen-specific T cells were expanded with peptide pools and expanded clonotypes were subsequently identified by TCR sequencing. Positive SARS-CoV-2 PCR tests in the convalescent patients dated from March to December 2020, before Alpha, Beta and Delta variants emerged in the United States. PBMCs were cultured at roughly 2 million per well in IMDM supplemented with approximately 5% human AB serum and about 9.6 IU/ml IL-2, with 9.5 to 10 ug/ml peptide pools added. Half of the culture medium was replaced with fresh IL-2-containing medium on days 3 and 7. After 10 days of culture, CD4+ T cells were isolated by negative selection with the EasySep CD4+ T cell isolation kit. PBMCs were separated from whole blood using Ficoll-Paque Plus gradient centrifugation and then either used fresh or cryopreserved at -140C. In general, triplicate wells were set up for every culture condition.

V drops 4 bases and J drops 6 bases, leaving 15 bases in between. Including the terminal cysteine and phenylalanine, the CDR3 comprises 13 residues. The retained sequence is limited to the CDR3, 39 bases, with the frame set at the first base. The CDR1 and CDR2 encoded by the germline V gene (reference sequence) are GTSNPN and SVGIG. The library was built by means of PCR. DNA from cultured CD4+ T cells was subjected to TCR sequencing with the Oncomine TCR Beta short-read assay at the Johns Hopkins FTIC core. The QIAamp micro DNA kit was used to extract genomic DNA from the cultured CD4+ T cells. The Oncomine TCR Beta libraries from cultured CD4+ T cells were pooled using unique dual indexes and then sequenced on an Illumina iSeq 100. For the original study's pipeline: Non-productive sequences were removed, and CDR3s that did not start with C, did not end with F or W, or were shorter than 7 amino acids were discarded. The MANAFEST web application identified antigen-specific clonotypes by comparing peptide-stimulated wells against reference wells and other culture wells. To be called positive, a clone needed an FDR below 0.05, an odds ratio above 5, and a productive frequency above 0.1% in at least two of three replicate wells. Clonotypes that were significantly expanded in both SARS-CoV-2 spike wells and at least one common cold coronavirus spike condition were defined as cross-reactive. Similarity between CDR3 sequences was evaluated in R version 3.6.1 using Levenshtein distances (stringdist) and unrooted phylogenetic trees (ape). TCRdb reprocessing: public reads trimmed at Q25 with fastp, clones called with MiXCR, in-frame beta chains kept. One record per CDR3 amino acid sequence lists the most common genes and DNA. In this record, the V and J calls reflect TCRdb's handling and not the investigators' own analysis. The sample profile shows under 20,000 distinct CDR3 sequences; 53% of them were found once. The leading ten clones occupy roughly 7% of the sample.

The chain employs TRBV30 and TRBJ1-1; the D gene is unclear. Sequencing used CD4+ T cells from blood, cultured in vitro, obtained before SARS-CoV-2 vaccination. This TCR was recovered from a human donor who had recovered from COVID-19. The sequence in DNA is TGTGCCTGGAAACGGCAGTTTATAGCTGAAGCTTTCTTT. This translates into CAWKRQFIAEAFF.